A single sample gave rise to the 11 T cell receptor beta chains below, sequenced in a study of early T cells in non-severe SARS-CoV-2 infection. One entry per CDR3 protein, called by TCRdb with MiXCR from the 5' RACE reads. The sample has around 40,000 distinct CDR3 sequences; 11% are singletons. Material for sequencing was whole blood. The receptors were sampled from an adult who was a healthcare worker with PCR-confirmed SARS-CoV-2 infection or an uninfected control (not recorded which).

This clonotype was seen ten or more times. This chain uses TRBV7-9 with TRBJ2-1, with a tentative D call TRBD2 (7 bases). The CDR3 length is 14 residues. V was clipped by 3 bases and J by 7 bases, with 13 bases between them. The germline CDR1 and CDR2 sequences are SEHNR and FQNEAQ (reference sequence). The DNA for the CDR3 is TGTGCCAGCAGCTTCCGGGGGGCCCGAAATGAGCAGTTCTTC. Its protein is CASSFRGARNEQFF.

J is TRBJ1-6 and V is TRBV3-1, with no clear D. V gave up 3 bases and J gave up 7 bases, with 10 bases separating them. Germline V gene sequence: CDR1 LGHDT, CDR2 YNNKEL (reference sequence). The CDR3 has 14 amino acids. The CDR3 DNA sequence: TGTGCCAGCAGCCAGGGAGGACCAAATTCACCCCTCCACTTT. Translated: CASSQGGPNSPLHF.

This clonotype was seen many times. This chain joins TRBV6-2 or TRBV6-3 and TRBJ2-6, with 9 bases fitting TRBD1. Germline CDR1 reads MNHEY; CDR2 reads SVGEGT. Trimming at V came to 6 bases and at J to 2 bases, leaving 11 bases not matched to a gene. The CDR3 is 18 residues long. The CDR3 DNA follows: TGTGCCAGCAGCCTCCGGGGACAGGGTGAGGCTGGGGCCAACGTCCTGACTTTC. It is translated as CASSLRGQGEAGANVLTF.

This clonotype was counted at least ten times. This chain links TRBV3-1 with TRBJ2-1, with 11 bases identical to TRBD2. The germline V gene encodes CDR1 LGHDT and CDR2 YNNKEL (reference sequence). After removal of 4 bases from V and 15 bases from J, the junction contained 17 bases not matched to a gene. The CDR3 contains 16 residues. CDR3 in amino acids: CASSPRGASGRSIPFF. CDR3 DNA: TGTGCCAGCAGCCCCCGGGGGGCTAGCGGGAGGTCCATACCGTTCTTC.

The chain combines TRBV7-2 with TRBJ2-1; D is unresolved. CDR3 length: 12 residues. V shed 8 bases and J shed 1 base, with 6 bases lying between them. CDR1 is SGHTA and CDR2 is FQGNSA in the germline V gene. The CDR3 DNA is TGTGCCAGCCAGATTTCCTACAATGAGCAGTTCTTC. It encodes CASQISYNEQFF.

CDR3 loop: CASSLAPLGGSTDTQYF. CDR3 bases: TGTGCCAGCAGCTTAGCCCCACTAGGAGGCTCCACAGATACGCAGTATTTT. The chain recombines TRBV7-2 with TRBJ2-3; tentative D call: TRBD2 (5 bases). Germline V gives CDR1 SGHTA, CDR2 FQGNSA. There are 17 residues in the CDR3. Trimming took off 0 bases at V and 2 bases at J, with 15 bases between the two ends. The complete variable domain, with remaining parts taken from reference TRBV7-2 and TRBJ2-3, reads GAGVSQSPSNKVTEKGKDVELRCDPISGHTALYWYRQSLGQGLEFLIYFQGNSAPDKSGLPSDRFSAERTGGSVSTLTIQRTQQEDSAVYLCASSLAPLGGSTDTQYFGPGTRLTVL.

This clonotype was picked up many times. The rearrangement joins TRBV20-1 to TRBJ2-7; D might be TRBD2 (6 bases). Trimming pared 0 bases from V and 4 bases from J, leaving 13 bases between. Per the germline V gene, CDR1 is DFQATT and CDR2 is SNEGSKA (reference sequence). The CDR3 is made up of 14 amino acids. The CDR3 loop reads CSARDHGRGYEQYF. The CDR3 DNA reads TGCAGTGCTAGAGATCACGGGAGAGGTTACGAGCAGTACTTC.

The gene calls are TRBV3-1 and TRBJ2-3; the D is unclear. The CDR3 length is 15 residues. V gave up 0 bases and J gave up 4 bases, with 11 bases separating them. Germline CDR1 LGHDT, CDR2 YNNKEL (reference sequence). This CDR3 is CASSQEESFPDTQYF. The CDR3, as DNA: TGTGCCAGCAGCCAAGAAGAGTCATTCCCAGATACGCAGTATTTT.

This clonotype showed up many times. This chain joins TRBV11-3 and TRBJ2-3; D remains ambiguous. Trimming left V 5 bases short and J 4 bases short, with 16 bases between. The germline gives CDR1 SGHNT, CDR2 YENEEA. CDR3 length: 15 residues. The CDR3 sequence is CASSRGPSTADTQYF. The CDR3 DNA reads as TGTGCCAGCAGCCGCGGTCCCAGTACGGCAGATACGCAGTATTTT.

This clonotype was detected many times. The CDR3 is CASSYLDPGQVHNQPQHF. For the CDR3, the DNA is TGTGCCAGCAGTTACTTGGATCCGGGACAGGTACACAATCAGCCCCAGCATTTT. The rearrangement joins TRBV6-2 or TRBV6-3 to TRBJ1-5, with TRBD1 identical over 8 bases. Germline V gene sequence: CDR1 MNHEY, CDR2 SVGEGT. J gave up 3 bases and V 1 base, and 11 bases lay outside the gene matches. The CDR3 contains 18 residues.

V usage is TRBV11-2 and J usage is TRBJ1-1; perhaps TRBD1 as D (5 bases). CDR1 and CDR2 (germline): SGHAT, FQNNGV. Trimming took 6 bases from V and 0 from J, leaving 17 bases between them. CDR3 length: 16 amino acids. The CDR3 is CASRLISRAVNTEAFF. The CDR3 DNA reads as TGTGCCAGCAGGTTGATCAGCAGGGCAGTGAACACTGAAGCTTTCTTT.